Listed below are T cell receptor beta chains from one sample, sequenced in a study of blood T cell repertoires in COVID-19. Clones were sequenced by immunoSEQ multiplex PCR, and TCRdb holds only the in-frame ones, with some missing. This table has 150,000 or so clones, about 90% appearing once. The material sequenced was peripheral blood. The receptors were gathered from a man aged 50 to 59 with acute or convalescent COVID-19. CDR3s include the opening cysteine and the closing phenylalanine or tryptophan. A D gene is named only where the DNA matches it firmly. Part of the rows lack a size; the others show once, few, many or a class for expanded clones.

size	D	V	J	DNA	CDR3
once	.	TRBV7-6	TRBJ2-5	TGTGCCAGCAGCTTAATCCCCGTTAGAACTCAAGAGACCCAGTACTTC	CASSLIPVRTQETQYF
.	.	TRBV7-3	TRBJ1-3	TGTGCCAGCAGGGTTCCGGGACACTTCACCTTCTCTGGAAACACCATATATTTT	CASRVPGHFTFSGNTIYF
.	.	TRBV11-2	TRBJ1-2	TGTGCCAGCAGTCCTGACGCGAGGGTTGACTATGGCTACACCTTC	CASSPDARVDYGYTF
.	TRBD1	TRBV30	TRBJ1-1	TGTGCCTGCGACAGGGTTGGAACTGAAGCTTTCTTT	CACDRVGTEAFF
.	.	TRBV28	TRBJ2-7	TGTGCCAGCAGCAGCGGTACCTACGAGCAGTACTTC	CASSSGTYEQYF
.	TRBD2	TRBV6-5	TRBJ2-3	TGTGCCAGCAGCCCCGGGGGGGATACGCAGTATTTT	CASSPGGDTQYF
.	.	TRBV28	TRBJ1-5	TGTGCCAGCAGTAGGGGAGGGGTCGGAGTAAGGGATTTT	CASSRGGVGVRDF
.	.	TRBV20-1	TRBJ2-3	TGCAGTGCTCTCTCGGATACGCAGTATTTT	CSALSDTQYF
.	.	TRBV4-2	TRBJ1-1	TGTGCCAGCAGCCAACGTCTATTGACAGGAGCTAGGGACACTGAAGCTTTCTTT	CASSQRLLTGARDTEAFF
.	.	TRBV5-8	TRBJ1-5	TGTGCCAGCAGCTTGGTGTGGGCCAATCAGCCCCAGCATTTT	CASSLVWANQPQHF
.	.	TRBV2	TRBJ1-5	TGTGCCAGCAGAGACAGTGGCAATCAGCCCCAGCATTTT	CASRDSGNQPQHF
.	.	TRBV19	TRBJ1-2	.	CASSTSGGGDDTF
.	TRBD2	TRBV6-5	TRBJ2-3	TGTGCCAGCAGGAATAGCGGGGGAGGAGATACGCAGTATTTT	CASRNSGGGDTQYF
once	.	TRBV5-1	TRBJ1-3	TGCGCCAGCAGCTTGGCCGTCGGGGGAGGAAACACCATATATTTT	CASSLAVGGGNTIYF
.	.	TRBV18	TRBJ2-2	TGTGCCAGCTCACCCGACAGGAACACCGGGGAGCTGTTTTTT	CASSPDRNTGELFF
.	TRBD1	TRBV3-1/TRBV3-2	TRBJ2-7	TGTGCCAGCAGCCGTAACGGACAGGGTCACGAGCAGTACTTC	CASSRNGQGHEQYF
.	.	TRBV18	TRBJ2-1	TGTGCCAGCTCACCCCGGGAGCAGTTCTTC	CASSPREQFF
.	.	TRBV9	TRBJ1-2	TGTGCCAGCAGCGTTGGGCAAGACTATGGCTACACCTTC	CASSVGQDYGYTF
.	.	TRBV12-5	TRBJ1-6	TGTGCTAGTGGTTTGGAGGGGTTCGATTCACCCCTCCACTTT	CASGLEGFDSPLHF
.	TRBD2	TRBV28	TRBJ2-3	TGTGCCAGCAGTCTCCAGCGGGGGCGAAGCACAGATACGCAGTATTTT	CASSLQRGRSTDTQYF
.	.	TRBV7-9	TRBJ2-3	TGTGCCAGCAGCGTCACGATGGACAGCCGTCCAGATACGCAGTATTTT	CASSVTMDSRPDTQYF
.	.	TRBV18	TRBJ1-2	TGTGCCAGCTCACCGTCGCAGGGGCATGGCTACACCTTC	CASSPSQGHGYTF
.	TRBD2	TRBV3-1/TRBV3-2	TRBJ2-7	TGTGCCAGCAGCCAAGGGGGACTAGCGGACTACGAGCAGTACTTC	CASSQGGLADYEQYF
.	TRBD2	TRBV7-3	TRBJ2-1	TGTGCCAGCAGCTCCTCTAGCGGGGAGCAGTTCTTC	CASSSSSGEQFF
.	TRBD1	TRBV29-1	TRBJ1-1	TGCAGCGTTGTAAATGACAGGGATGGGGCTGAAGCTTTCTTT	CSVVNDRDGAEAFF
.	.	TRBV7-3	TRBJ2-7	TGTGCCAGCAGCCCACCCCTAGGGGGAGCTATTCCTTTCTGCGAGCAGTACTTC	CASSPPLGGAIPFCEQYF
once	.	TRBV18	TRBJ2-2	TGTGCCAGCTCACCAAATCGACTAGGAGGAGGCACCGGGGAGCTGTTTTTT	CASSPNRLGGGTGELFF
.	TRBD2	TRBV19	TRBJ2-1	TGTGCCAGTAGGGCTAGCGGGGTCGGCTTAAATGAGCAGTTCTTC	CASRASGVGLNEQFF
.	.	TRBV7-3	TRBJ1-1	TGTGCCAGCAGCTTAACTCCGTCGGGGTTGAACACTGAAGCTTTCTTT	CASSLTPSGLNTEAFF
.	TRBD1	TRBV13	TRBJ2-5	TGTGCCAGCAGCCACAGGGGGCTAGAGACCCAGTACTTC	CASSHRGLETQYF
.	TRBD1	TRBV19	TRBJ1-5	TGTGCCAGTACAGGACAGGGCGCGACTCATAGCAATCAGCCCCAGCATTTT	CASTGQGATHSNQPQHF
.	.	TRBV5-1	TRBJ1-5	TGCGCCAGCAGCTTGGACAGGTTGACTCAGCCCCAGCATTTT	CASSLDRLTQPQHF